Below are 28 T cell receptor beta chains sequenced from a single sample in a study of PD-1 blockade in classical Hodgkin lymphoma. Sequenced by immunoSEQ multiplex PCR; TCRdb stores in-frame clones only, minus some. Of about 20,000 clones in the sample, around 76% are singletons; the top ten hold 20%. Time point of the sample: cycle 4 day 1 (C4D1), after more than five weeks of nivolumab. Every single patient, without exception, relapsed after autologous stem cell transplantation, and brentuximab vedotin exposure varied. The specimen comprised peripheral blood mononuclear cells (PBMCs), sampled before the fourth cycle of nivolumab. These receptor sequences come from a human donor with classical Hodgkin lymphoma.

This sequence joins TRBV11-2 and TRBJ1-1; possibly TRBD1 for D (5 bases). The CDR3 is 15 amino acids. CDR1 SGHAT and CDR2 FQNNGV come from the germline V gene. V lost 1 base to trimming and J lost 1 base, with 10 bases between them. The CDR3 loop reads CASSLVSTENTEAFF. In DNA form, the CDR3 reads TGTGCCAGCAGCTTAGTGTCGACAGAGAACACTGAAGCTTTCTTT. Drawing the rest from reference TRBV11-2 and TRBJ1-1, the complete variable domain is EAGVAQSPRYKIIEKRQSVAFWCNPISGHATLYWYQQILGQGPKLLIQFQNNGVVDDSQLPKDRFSAERLKGVDSTLKIQPAKLEDSAVYLCASSLVSTENTEAFFGQGTRLTVV.

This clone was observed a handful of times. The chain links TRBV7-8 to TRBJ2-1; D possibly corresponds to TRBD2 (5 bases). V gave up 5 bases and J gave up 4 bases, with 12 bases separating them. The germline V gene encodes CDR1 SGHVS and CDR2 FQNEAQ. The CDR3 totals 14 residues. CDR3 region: CASSQAAEYNEQFF. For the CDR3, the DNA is TGTGCCAGCAGCCAAGCAGCGGAATACAATGAGCAGTTCTTC.

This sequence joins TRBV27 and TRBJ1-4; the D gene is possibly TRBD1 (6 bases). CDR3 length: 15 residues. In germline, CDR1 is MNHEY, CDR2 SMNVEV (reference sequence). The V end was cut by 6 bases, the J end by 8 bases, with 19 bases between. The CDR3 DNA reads TGTGCCAGCAGCCCTCCGGGGGGCATGAGGGAAAAACTGTTTTTT. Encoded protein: CASSPPGGMREKLFF.

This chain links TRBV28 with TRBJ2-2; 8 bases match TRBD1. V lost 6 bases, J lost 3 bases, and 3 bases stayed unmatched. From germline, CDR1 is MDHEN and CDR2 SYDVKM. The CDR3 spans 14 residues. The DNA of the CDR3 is TGTGCCAGCAGGGGACAGGTCCACACCGGGGAGCTGTTTTTT. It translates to CASRGQVHTGELFF.

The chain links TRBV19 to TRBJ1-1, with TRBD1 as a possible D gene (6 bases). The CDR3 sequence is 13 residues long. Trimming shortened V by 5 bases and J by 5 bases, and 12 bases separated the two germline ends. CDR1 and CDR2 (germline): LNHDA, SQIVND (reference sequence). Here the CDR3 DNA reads TGTGCCAGTAGTTATCAGGGGTTGACTGAAGCTTTCTTT. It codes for CASSYQGLTEAFF.

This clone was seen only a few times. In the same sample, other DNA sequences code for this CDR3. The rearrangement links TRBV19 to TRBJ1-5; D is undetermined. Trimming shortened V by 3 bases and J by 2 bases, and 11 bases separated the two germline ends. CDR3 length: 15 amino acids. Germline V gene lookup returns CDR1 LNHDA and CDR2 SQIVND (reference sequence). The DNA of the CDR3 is TGTGCCAGTAGTATCTTGGGTGGGGGCAATCAGCCCCAGCATTTT. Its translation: CASSILGGGNQPQHF.

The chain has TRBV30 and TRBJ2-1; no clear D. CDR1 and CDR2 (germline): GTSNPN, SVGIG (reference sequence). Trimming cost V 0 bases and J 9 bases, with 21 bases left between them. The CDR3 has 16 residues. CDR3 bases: TGTGCCTGGAGTGTATTCATTGGTCAAGCCTCCGTTGAGCAGTTCTTC. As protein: CAWSVFIGQASVEQFF.

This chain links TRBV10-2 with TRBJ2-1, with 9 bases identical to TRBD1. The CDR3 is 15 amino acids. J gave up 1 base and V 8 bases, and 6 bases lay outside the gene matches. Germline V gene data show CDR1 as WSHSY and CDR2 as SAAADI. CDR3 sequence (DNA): TGCGCCAGCCGACAGGGGGTCCTTTCCTACAATGAGCAGTTCTTC. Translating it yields CASRQGVLSYNEQFF.

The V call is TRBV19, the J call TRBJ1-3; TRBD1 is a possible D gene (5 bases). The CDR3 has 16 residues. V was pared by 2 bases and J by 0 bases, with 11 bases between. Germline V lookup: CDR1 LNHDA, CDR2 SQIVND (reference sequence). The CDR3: CASSIRDPFSGNTIYF. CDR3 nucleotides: TGTGCCAGTAGTATAAGGGACCCATTCTCTGGAAACACCATATATTTT.

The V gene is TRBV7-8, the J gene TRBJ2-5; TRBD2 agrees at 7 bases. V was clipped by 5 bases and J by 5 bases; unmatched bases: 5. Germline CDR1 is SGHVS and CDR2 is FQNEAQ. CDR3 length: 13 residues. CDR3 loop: CASSPARGETQYF. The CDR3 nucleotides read TGTGCCAGCAGCCCCGCGCGGGGGGAGACCCAGTACTTC.

The CDR3: CASSQDFPRGNEKLFF. The CDR3 region has the DNA TGTGCCAGCAGCCAAGATTTCCCCAGGGGGAATGAAAAACTGTTTTTT. V gene TRBV4-2 combines with J gene TRBJ1-4; 7 bases line up with TRBD1. Germline loops: CDR1 LGHNA, CDR2 YNFKEQ. CDR3 length: 16 amino acids. The V and J ends lost 0 bases and 5 bases, in that order; junction bases with no gene match: 6.

The DNA for the CDR3 is TGTGCCAGCAGCTTTGTAGACAGGGTACGCGAGCAGTACTTC. It specifies CASSFVDRVREQYF. The chain links TRBV7-2 to TRBJ2-7, with TRBD1 identical over 7 bases. The V gene end was trimmed by 3 bases and the J gene end by 6 bases; junction bases not matched to a gene: 8. In germline, CDR1 is SGHTA, CDR2 FQGNSA. This CDR3 comprises 14 residues.

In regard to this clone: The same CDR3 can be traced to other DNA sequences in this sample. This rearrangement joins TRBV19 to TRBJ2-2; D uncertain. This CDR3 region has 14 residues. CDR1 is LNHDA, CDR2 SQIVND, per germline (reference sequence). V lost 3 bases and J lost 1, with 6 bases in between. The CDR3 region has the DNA TGTGCCAGTAGTATTCTGGGGAACACCGGGGAGCTGTTTTTT. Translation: CASSILGNTGELFF. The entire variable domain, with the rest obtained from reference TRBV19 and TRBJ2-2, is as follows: DGGITQSPKYLFRKEGQNVTLSCEQNLNHDAMYWYRQDPGQGLRLIYYSQIVNDFQKGDIAEGYSVSREKKESFPLTVTSAQKNPTAFYLCASSILGNTGELFFGEGSRLTVL.

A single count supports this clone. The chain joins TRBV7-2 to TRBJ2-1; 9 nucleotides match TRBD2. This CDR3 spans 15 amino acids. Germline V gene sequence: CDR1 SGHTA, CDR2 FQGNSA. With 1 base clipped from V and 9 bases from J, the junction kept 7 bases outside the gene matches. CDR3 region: CASSLGGLAGTEQFF. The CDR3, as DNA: TGTGCCAGCAGCTTAGGGGGTCTAGCGGGGACTGAGCAGTTCTTC.

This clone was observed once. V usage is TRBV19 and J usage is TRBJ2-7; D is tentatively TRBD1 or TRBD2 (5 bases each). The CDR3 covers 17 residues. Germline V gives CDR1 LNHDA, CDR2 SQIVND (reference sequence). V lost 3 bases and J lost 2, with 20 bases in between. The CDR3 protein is CASSIRGVGLTAYEQYF. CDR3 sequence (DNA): TGTGCCAGTAGTATCCGGGGCGTGGGCCTTACCGCCTACGAGCAGTACTTC.

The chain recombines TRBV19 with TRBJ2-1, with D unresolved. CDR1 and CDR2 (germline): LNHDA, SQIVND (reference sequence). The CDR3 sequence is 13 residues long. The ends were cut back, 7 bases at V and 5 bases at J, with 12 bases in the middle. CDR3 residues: CASKWGANNEQFF. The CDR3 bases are TGTGCCAGTAAGTGGGGTGCAAACAATGAGCAGTTCTTC.

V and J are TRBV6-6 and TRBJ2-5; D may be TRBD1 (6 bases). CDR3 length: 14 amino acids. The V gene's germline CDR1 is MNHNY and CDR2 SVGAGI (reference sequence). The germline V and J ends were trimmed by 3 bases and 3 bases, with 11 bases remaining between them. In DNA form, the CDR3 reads TGTGCCAGCAGTTATAGAAACAGGGAAGAGACCCAGTACTTC. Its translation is CASSYRNREETQYF.

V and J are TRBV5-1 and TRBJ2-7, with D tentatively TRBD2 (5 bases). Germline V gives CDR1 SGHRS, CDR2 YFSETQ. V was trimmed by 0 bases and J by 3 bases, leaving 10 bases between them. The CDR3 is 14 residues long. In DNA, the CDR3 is TGCGCCAGCAGCTTGGCTGGTGGGAGCTACGAGCAGTACGTC. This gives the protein CASSLAGGSYEQYV.

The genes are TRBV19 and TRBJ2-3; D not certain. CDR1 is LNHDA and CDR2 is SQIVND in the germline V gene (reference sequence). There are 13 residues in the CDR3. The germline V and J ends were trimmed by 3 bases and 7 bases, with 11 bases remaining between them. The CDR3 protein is CASSILSANTQYF. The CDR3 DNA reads TGTGCCAGTAGTATCCTCTCGGCTAATACGCAGTATTTT.

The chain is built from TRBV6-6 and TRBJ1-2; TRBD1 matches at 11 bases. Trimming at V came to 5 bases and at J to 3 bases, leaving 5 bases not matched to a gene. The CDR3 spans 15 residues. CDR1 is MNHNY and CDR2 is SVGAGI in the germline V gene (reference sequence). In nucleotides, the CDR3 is TGTGCCAGCAGTCCCGGGGACAGGGGGGACTATGGCTACACCTTC. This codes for CASSPGDRGDYGYTF.

In DNA, the CDR3 is TGTGCCAGCAAAGAGCCAGGGTATAATTCACCCCTCCACTTT. Encoded protein: CASKEPGYNSPLHF. The chain couples TRBV6-5 to TRBJ1-6; tentative D call: TRBD1 (5 bases). Germline V gives CDR1 MNHEY, CDR2 SVGAGI. The CDR3 sequence is 14 residues long. Trimming stripped 7 bases from V and 4 bases from J, with 11 bases between.

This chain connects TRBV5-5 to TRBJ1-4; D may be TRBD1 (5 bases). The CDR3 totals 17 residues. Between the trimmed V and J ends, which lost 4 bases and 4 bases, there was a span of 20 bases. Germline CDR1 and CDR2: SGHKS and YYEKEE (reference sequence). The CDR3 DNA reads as TGTGCCAGCAGCCTTACAGGTGGTGGCGCATATAATGAAAAACTGTTTTTT. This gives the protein CASSLTGGGAYNEKLFF.

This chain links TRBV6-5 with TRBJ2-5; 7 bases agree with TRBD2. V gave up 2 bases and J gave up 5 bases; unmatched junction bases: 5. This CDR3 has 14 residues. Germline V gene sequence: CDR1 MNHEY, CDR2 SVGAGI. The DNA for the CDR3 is TGTGCCAGCAGTTACGGCCGGGGAGGGGAGACCCAGTACTTC. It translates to CASSYGRGGETQYF.

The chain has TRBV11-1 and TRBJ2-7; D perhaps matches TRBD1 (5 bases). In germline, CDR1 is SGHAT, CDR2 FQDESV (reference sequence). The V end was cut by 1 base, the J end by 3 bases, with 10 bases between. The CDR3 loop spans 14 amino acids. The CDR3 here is CASSLGGRVYEQYF. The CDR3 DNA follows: TGTGCCAGCAGCTTAGGGGGCAGGGTCTACGAGCAGTACTTC. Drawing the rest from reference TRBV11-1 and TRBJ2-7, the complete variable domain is EAEVAQSPRYKITEKSQAVAFWCDPISGHATLYWYRQILGQGPELLVQFQDESVVDDSQLPKDRFSAERLKGVDSTLKIQPAELGDSAMYLCASSLGGRVYEQYFGPGTRLTVT.

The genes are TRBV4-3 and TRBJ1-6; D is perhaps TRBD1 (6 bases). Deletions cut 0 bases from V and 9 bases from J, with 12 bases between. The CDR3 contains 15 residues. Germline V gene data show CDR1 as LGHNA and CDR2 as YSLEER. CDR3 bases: TGCGCCAGCAGCCAAGATACAGGGTTTACTTCACCCCTCCACTTT. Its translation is CASSQDTGFTSPLHF.

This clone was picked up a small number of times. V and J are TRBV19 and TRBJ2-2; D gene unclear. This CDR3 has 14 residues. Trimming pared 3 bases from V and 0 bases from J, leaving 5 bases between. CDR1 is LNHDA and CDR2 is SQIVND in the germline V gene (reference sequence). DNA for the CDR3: TGTGCCAGTAGTATGATGGCGAACACCGGGGAGCTGTTTTTT. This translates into CASSMMANTGELFF.

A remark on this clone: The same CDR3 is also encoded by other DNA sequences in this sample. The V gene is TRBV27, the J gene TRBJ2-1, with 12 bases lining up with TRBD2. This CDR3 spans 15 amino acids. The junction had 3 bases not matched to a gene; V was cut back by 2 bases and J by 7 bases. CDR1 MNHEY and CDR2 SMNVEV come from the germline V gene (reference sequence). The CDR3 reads CASSLLAGGLNEQFF. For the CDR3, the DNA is TGTGCCAGCAGTTTACTAGCGGGGGGGCTGAATGAGCAGTTCTTC.

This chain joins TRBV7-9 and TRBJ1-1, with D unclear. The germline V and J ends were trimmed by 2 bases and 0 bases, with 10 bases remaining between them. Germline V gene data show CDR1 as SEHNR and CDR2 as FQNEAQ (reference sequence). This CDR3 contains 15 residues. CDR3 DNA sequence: TGTGCCAGCAGCTTATACCTCGACATGAACACTGAAGCTTTCTTT. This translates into CASSLYLDMNTEAFF.